This entry describes one T cell receptor beta chain. As yet, its antigen is unknown. Sample time point: week 11, during vaccination. One vaccine dose held 300 ug of mutant IDH1 20-mer peptide and came with topical imiquimod. The CDR3 has 11 amino acids. The V gene lost 5 bases and the J gene lost 6 bases, with 2 bases spanning the gap. In germline, CDR1 is LNHDA, CDR2 SQIVND (reference sequence). The entry originates in a study of a mutant IDH1 vaccine in newly diagnosed glioma. Study-wide context: Treated patients comprised around 60% males and roughly 40% females, mean age roughly 40 years.

This table comes from immunoSEQ multiplex PCR, and its TCRdb copy is limited to in-frame clones, with some not included. The sample lists 100,000 to 150,000 clones, roughly 75% seen once, with under 5.5% in the top ten. This receptor was obtained from a man between 40 and 49 years old with glioma. Sequencing used PBMCs, obtained from a glioma patient whose treatment included an IDH1 peptide vaccine. The V call is TRBV19, the J call TRBJ1-6; D not resolved. The CDR3 DNA follows: TGTGCCAGTAGTCGTAATTCACCCCTCCACTTT. Protein: CASSRNSPLHF.